This T cell receptor beta chain was sequenced during a study of cytomegalovirus exposure and HLA in healthy donors. TCRdb keeps only in-frame clones here, not all; method: immunoSEQ multiplex PCR. The sample contains about 240,000 clones, approximately 83% of which appear only once. Trimming pared 7 bases from V and 0 bases from J, leaving 16 bases between. CDR1 is MDHEN, CDR2 SYDVKM, per germline. This CDR3 has 16 amino acids. This clonotype was sampled from a woman in her 30s in good health and CMV-seropositive. Sequencing was done on a sample of PBMCs. The J gene is TRBJ1-3, the V gene TRBV28; D remains ambiguous. As DNA, the CDR3 is TGTGCCAGCAACCCCCTACCCTACGACTCTGGAAACACCATATATTTT. Amino acids: CASNPLPYDSGNTIYF.